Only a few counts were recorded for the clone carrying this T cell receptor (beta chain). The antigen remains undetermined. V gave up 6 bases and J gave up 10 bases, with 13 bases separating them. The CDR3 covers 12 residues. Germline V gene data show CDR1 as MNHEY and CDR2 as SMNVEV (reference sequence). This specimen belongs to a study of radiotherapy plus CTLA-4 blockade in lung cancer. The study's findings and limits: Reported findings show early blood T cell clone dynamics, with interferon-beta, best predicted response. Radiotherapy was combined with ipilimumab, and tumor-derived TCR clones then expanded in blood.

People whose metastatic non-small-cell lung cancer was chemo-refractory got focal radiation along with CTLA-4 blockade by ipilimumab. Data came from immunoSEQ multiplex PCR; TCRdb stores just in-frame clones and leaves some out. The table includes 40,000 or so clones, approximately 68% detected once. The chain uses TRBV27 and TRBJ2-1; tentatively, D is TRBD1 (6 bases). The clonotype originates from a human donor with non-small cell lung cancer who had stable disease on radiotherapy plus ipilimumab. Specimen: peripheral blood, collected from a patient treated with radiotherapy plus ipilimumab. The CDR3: CASSFYGTEQFF. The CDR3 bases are TGTGCCAGCAGCTTTTACGGGACAGAGCAGTTCTTC.